Listed here are 2 T cell receptor beta chains from one sample, sequenced in a study of response to subunit inactivated influenza vaccine. TCRdb ran MiXCR on the RT-PCR reads and lists one entry per CDR3 protein. The repertoire consists of around 480,000 distinct CDR3 sequences, with around 9.9% occurring once and the leading ten covering about 12%. The material sequenced was PBMCs from blood, taken 45 days after vaccination. These receptors were collected from a man aged 45-65 years who received an inactivated influenza vaccine.

The V gene is TRBV5-1, the J gene TRBJ2-5; TRBD2 aligns across 11 bases. The CDR3 runs 16 residues. Germline V gene lookup returns CDR1 SGHRS and CDR2 YFSETQ. J gave up 5 bases and V 4 bases, and 10 bases lay outside the gene matches. This chain's CDR3 is CASSGTSGWFRETQYF. Written as DNA, the CDR3 is TGCGCCAGCAGCGGGACTAGCGGCTGGTTCCGGGAGACCCAGTACTTC.

The chain joins TRBV12-3 or TRBV12-4 to TRBJ2-1; 10 nucleotides match TRBD2. Unmatched junction bases numbered 5, after V lost 6 bases and J lost 0 bases. This CDR3 comprises 16 residues. The CDR3 DNA follows: TGTGCCAGCAGCCGGGGACTAGCGATCTCCTACAATGAGCAGTTCTTC. It codes for CASSRGLAISYNEQFF.